Each of the 15 T cell receptor beta chains below was sequenced from the same sample in a study of blood T cell repertoires in COVID-19. The assay was immunoSEQ multiplex PCR, and TCRdb's table has in-frame clones only and misses some. There are more than 300,000 clones in the sample; about 89% occur only once, and over 9.5% lies in the top ten. The sequenced sample was peripheral blood. The origin of the receptors is a woman in her twenties or thirties with COVID-19, enrolled during active disease.

In its sample, this clone was seen once. The rearrangement links TRBV30 to TRBJ2-7, with D tentatively TRBD1 (6 bases). Trimming removed 1 base at V and 6 bases at J, with 19 bases between. The CDR3 is made up of 15 amino acids. Germline loops: CDR1 GTSNPN, CDR2 SVGIG (reference sequence). CDR3 loop: CAWSAGYRARGEQYF. CDR3 nucleotides: TGTGCCTGGAGTGCCGGATACAGGGCCCGAGGCGAGCAGTACTTC.

This clone appeared a single time. The chain uses TRBV21-1 and TRBJ2-7; the table's D call, TRBD2, was not checked against the DNA. TRBV21-1 is recorded as a pseudogene. CDR3 length: 16 residues. The CDR3, as DNA: TGTGCCAGCAGCTCCAAGCCGGACGGGAGTTCCTCCGAGCAGTACTTC. Residues: CASSSKPDGSSSEQYF.

The genes are TRBV6-5 and TRBJ1-6; TRBD1 is a possible D gene (6 bases). The length of the CDR3 is 15 residues. Trimming cost V 5 bases and J 8 bases, with 16 bases left between them. Per germline, CDR1 MNHEY and CDR2 SVGAGI. In DNA, the CDR3 is TGTGCCAGCAGTACCTCCCGGGGGGCATATTCACCCCTCCACTTT. Protein sequence: CASSTSRGAYSPLHF.

This clone was counted between two and nine times. The V call is TRBV19, the J call TRBJ1-6; 8 bases fit TRBD1. This CDR3 region has 16 residues. V gave up 5 bases and J gave up 5 bases; unmatched junction bases: 8. CDR1 and CDR2 from the germline V gene are LNHDA and SQIVND (reference sequence). The CDR3 region has the DNA TGTGCCAGTAGTCGACAGGGGAATCGAGATAATTCACCCCTCCACTTT. Translating gives CASSRQGNRDNSPLHF.

The rearrangement joins TRBV5-1 to TRBJ1-3, with TRBD1 as a possible D gene (5 bases). Germline V gene data show CDR1 as SGHRS and CDR2 as YFSETQ. CDR3 length: 16 residues. V was shortened by 4 bases and J by 0 bases, with 14 bases between the two germline ends. CDR3 bases: TGCGCCAGCAGCCAAATTATGCAGGGCTCTGGAAACACCATATATTTT. This sequence encodes CASSQIMQGSGNTIYF.

The chain uses TRBV28 and TRBJ1-1; 8 bases align to TRBD1. CDR3 length: 15 amino acids. J gave up 3 bases and V 6 bases, and 9 bases lay outside the gene matches. Germline V lookup: CDR1 MDHEN, CDR2 SYDVKM. The CDR3 reads CASRPPGGRDTEAFF. DNA for the CDR3: TGTGCCAGCAGGCCTCCAGGGGGCAGGGACACTGAAGCTTTCTTT. Together with reference TRBV28 and TRBJ1-1, the CDR3 gives the full variable domain: DVKVTQSSRYLVKRTGEKVFLECVQDMDHENMFWYRQDPGLGLRLIYFSYDVKMKEKGDIPEGYSVSREKKERFSLILESASTNQTSMYLCASRPPGGRDTEAFFGQGTRLTVV.

The chain recombines TRBV5-1 with TRBJ1-4, with 9 bases aligning to TRBD1. The V segment lost 3 bases and the J segment 8 bases; nucleotides outside the gene matches: 5. Germline V gives CDR1 SGHRS, CDR2 YFSETQ. The CDR3 length is 14 residues. The CDR3 DNA reads as TGCGCCAGCAGCTGGGACAGGGAAGGCGAAAAACTGTTTTTT. Encoded protein: CASSWDREGEKLFF.

This clone has a single count. The genes are TRBV4-1 and TRBJ2-3; possible D gene TRBD1, 6 bases. CDR1 and CDR2 (germline): MGHRA, YSYEKL. Trimming took off 4 bases at V and 0 bases at J, with 11 bases between the two ends. The CDR3 totals 15 residues. The CDR3 nucleotides read TGCGCCAGCAGCCCCAGCAGGGGCAGCACAGATACGCAGTATTTT. It is translated as CASSPSRGSTDTQYF.

The DNA of the CDR3 is TGTGCCAGCTCACCACCCGGTAGCGGGAGGGCGAACACCGGGGAGCTGTTTTTT. It translates to CASSPPGSGRANTGELFF. V usage is TRBV18 and J usage is TRBJ2-2, with 11 bases matching TRBD2. The CDR3 extends over 18 amino acids. J gave up 0 bases and V 0 bases, and 3 bases lay outside the gene matches. Looked up from germline, CDR1 is KGHSH and CDR2 is LQKENI.

A remark on this clone: This sample includes further DNA sequences coding for the same CDR3. The V call is TRBV28, the J call TRBJ2-7, with 11 bases that match TRBD1. The germline gives CDR1 MDHEN, CDR2 SYDVKM. Unmatched junction bases numbered 0, after V lost 3 bases and J lost 5 bases. The CDR3 is 13 amino acids. This CDR3 reads CASSLDRGHEQYF. The DNA for the CDR3 is TGTGCCAGCAGTTTGGACAGGGGGCACGAGCAGTACTTC.

The rearrangement links TRBV7-8 to TRBJ2-1; D is perhaps TRBD1 (6 bases). V was cut by 2 bases and J by 2 bases, with 13 bases left in between. The CDR3 is 16 amino acids. Germline V gene lookup returns CDR1 SGHVS and CDR2 FQNEAQ. The CDR3 DNA follows: TGTGCCAGCAGCTTATTGGGGCAGGGGACCTACAATGAGCAGTTCTTC. Translated: CASSLLGQGTYNEQFF. Full variable domain (outside the CDR3, taken from reference TRBV7-8 and TRBJ2-1): GAGVSQSPRYKVAKRGQDVALRCDPISGHVSLFWYQQALGQGPEFLTYFQNEAQLDKSGLPSDRFFAERPEGSVSTLKIQRTQQEDSAVYLCASSLLGQGTYNEQFFGPGTRLTVL.

The chain is built from TRBV19 and TRBJ1-5, with a weak D call TRBD1 (5 bases). The CDR3 sequence is 13 residues long. Between the trimmed V and J ends, which lost 7 bases and 7 bases, there was a span of 14 bases. In germline, CDR1 is LNHDA, CDR2 SQIVND (reference sequence). The CDR3 region is CASIGRVGQPQHF. For the CDR3, the DNA is TGTGCCAGTATCGGCAGGGTTGGGCAGCCCCAGCATTTT.

The V gene is TRBV9, the J gene TRBJ2-7; D might be TRBD1 (5 bases). Germline V gene data show CDR1 as SGDLS and CDR2 as YYNGEE. This CDR3 spans 15 amino acids. V was shortened by 0 bases and J by 5 bases, with 15 bases between the two germline ends. The CDR3: CASSVAGLLRDEQYF. CDR3 nucleotide sequence: TGTGCCAGCAGCGTAGCAGGGCTTCTCCGTGACGAGCAGTACTTC.

This chain joins TRBV2 and TRBJ2-3, with 7 bases aligning to TRBD2. The CDR3 is 14 residues long. Germline V gene lookup returns CDR1 SNHLY and CDR2 FYNNEI. With V trimmed by 6 bases and J by 5 bases, 8 bases remained unmatched. Written as DNA, the CDR3 is TGTGCCAGCAGCCCGCTAACTAGCGAAGATACGCAGTATTTT. Its translation: CASSPLTSEDTQYF. Together with reference TRBV2 and TRBJ2-3, the CDR3 gives the full variable domain: EPEVTQTPSHQVTQMGQEVILRCVPISNHLYFYWYRQILGQKVEFLVSFYNNEISEKSEIFDDQFSVERPDGSNFTLKIRSTKLEDSAMYFCASSPLTSEDTQYFGPGTRLTVL.

The chain employs TRBV27 and TRBJ1-5; a possible D gene is TRBD1 (6 bases). The V and J ends lost 9 bases and 4 bases respectively, with 13 bases between them. CDR3 length: 13 residues. Germline V gives CDR1 MNHEY, CDR2 SMNVEV (reference sequence). For the CDR3, the DNA is TGTGCCAGTTCAGGGGCAGGGAATCAGCCCCAGCATTTT. Its protein is CASSGAGNQPQHF.